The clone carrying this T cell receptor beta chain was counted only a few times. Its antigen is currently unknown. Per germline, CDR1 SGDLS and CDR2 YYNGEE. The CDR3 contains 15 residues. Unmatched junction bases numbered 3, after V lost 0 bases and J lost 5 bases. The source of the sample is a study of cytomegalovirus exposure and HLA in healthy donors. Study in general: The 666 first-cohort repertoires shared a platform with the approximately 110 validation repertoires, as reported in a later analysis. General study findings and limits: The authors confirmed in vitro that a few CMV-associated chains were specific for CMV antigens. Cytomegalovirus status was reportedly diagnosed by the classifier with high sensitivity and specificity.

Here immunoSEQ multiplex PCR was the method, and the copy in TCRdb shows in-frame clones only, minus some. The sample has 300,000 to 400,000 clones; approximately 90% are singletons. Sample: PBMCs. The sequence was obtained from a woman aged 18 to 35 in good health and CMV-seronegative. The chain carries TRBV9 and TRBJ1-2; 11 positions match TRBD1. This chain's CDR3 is CASSVGTGGSYGYTF. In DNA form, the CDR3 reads TGTGCCAGCAGCGTAGGGACAGGGGGCAGTTATGGCTACACCTTC.